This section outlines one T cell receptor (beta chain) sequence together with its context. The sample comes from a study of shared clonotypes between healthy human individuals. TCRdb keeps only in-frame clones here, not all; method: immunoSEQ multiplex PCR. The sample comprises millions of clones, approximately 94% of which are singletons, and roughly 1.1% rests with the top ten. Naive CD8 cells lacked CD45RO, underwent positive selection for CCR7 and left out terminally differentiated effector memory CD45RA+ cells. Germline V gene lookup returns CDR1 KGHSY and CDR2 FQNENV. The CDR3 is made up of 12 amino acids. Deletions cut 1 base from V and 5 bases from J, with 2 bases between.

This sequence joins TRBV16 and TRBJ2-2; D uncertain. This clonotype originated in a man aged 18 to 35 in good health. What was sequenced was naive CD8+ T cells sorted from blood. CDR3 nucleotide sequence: TGTGCCAGCAGCCAATTTACCGGGGAGCTGTTTTTT. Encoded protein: CASSQFTGELFF.